The clone carrying this TCR beta chain has only a few counts. TCRdb reanalysed the RT-PCR reads using MiXCR and keeps one entry per CDR3 protein. The sample lists just over 55,000 distinct CDR3 sequences, 13% occurring once. The junction had 10 bases not matched to a gene; V was cut back by 6 bases and J by 5 bases. The length of the CDR3 is 15 residues. The germline V gene encodes CDR1 KGHSH and CDR2 LQKENI. This entry belongs to a study of patients and donors after allogeneic stem cell transplantation. The sequence was collected from a human donor who was either an allogeneic HSCT recipient or a stem cell or donor lymphocyte infusion donor (not recorded which). It is not recorded whose cells these are; they may come from a transplant donor. Sequenced sample: blood, either unsorted or a sorted T cell fraction (not recorded which). The chain employs TRBV18 and TRBJ2-7, with 10 bases matching TRBD1. The CDR3 here is CASSPGQGVVDEQYF. Here the CDR3 DNA reads TGTGCCAGCTCCCCCGGACAGGGGGTCGTCGACGAGCAGTACTTC.